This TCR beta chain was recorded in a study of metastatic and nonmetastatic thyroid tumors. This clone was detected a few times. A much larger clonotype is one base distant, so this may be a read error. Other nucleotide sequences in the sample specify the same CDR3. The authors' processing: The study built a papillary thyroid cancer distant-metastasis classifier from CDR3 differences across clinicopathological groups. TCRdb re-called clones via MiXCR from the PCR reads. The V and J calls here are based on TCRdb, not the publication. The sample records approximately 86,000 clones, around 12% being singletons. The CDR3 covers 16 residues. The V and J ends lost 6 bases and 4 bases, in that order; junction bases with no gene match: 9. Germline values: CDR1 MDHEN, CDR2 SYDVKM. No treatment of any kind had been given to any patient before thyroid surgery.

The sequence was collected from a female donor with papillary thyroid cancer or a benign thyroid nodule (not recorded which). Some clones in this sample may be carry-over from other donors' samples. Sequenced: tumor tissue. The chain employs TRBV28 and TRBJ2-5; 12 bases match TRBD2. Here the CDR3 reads CASSQGMTSGRETQYF. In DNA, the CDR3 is TGTGCCAGCAGCCAGGGTATGACTAGCGGGAGAGAGACCCAGTACTTC. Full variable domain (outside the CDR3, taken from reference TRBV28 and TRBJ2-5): DVKVTQSSRYLVKRTGEKVFLECVQDMDHENMFWYRQDPGLGLRLIYFSYDVKMKEKGDIPEGYSVSREKKERFSLILESASTNQTSMYLCASSQGMTSGRETQYFGPGTRLLVL.